The 13 T cell receptor beta chains listed next were all sequenced from one sample in a study of blood T cell repertoires in COVID-19. Data came from immunoSEQ multiplex PCR; TCRdb stores just in-frame clones and leaves some out. The table records approximately 50,000 clones, roughly 82% of them present only once. What was sequenced was peripheral blood. Receptors were obtained from a human donor in a cohort sampled during active COVID-19.

The chain joins TRBV6-6 to TRBJ1-4, with 9 bases identical to TRBD1. Per germline, CDR1 MNHNY and CDR2 SVGAGI (reference sequence). The length of the CDR3 is 16 residues. V dropped 7 bases and J dropped 1; count of bases not matched to a gene: 7. DNA of the CDR3: TGTGCCAGCAATGTACAGGGGGCAGGAACTAATGAAAAACTGTTTTTT. Translation: CASNVQGAGTNEKLFF.

The table lists this clone with a few counts. The rearrangement joins TRBV5-1 to TRBJ2-2; weak D call: TRBD1 (6 bases). This CDR3 has 17 residues. The V end was cut by 0 bases, the J end by 3 bases, with 15 bases between. Germline V CDR1 and CDR2: SGHRS, YFSETQ. CDR3 region: CASSLVGETGYTGELFF. CDR3 bases: TGCGCCAGCAGCTTGGTAGGGGAAACAGGGTACACCGGGGAGCTGTTTTTT.

The rearrangement uses TRBV18 and TRBJ2-7; D is unclear. V was cut by 4 bases and J by 0 bases, with 10 bases left in between. The CDR3 contains 14 residues. Germline V lookup: CDR1 KGHSH, CDR2 LQKENI. The DNA for the CDR3 is TGTGCCAGCTCACACTCTACAGACTCCTACGAGCAGTACTTC. The encoded protein is CASSHSTDSYEQYF.

This clone was seen a few times. The gene calls are TRBV27 and TRBJ1-5; a possible D gene is TRBD1 (5 bases). The CDR3 has 17 amino acids. The germline V gene has CDR1 MNHEY and CDR2 SMNVEV (reference sequence). V was shortened by 6 bases and J by 0 bases, with 18 bases between the two germline ends. This CDR3 reads CASRRGRERYSNQPQHF. In DNA, the CDR3 is TGTGCCAGCAGGCGGGGCCGAGAAAGATATAGCAATCAGCCCCAGCATTTT.

This chain connects TRBV7-2 to TRBJ2-3; 11 bases line up with TRBD2. V shed 5 bases and J 0 bases; nucleotides not matched to a gene: 7. This CDR3 contains 17 residues. The germline V gene has CDR1 SGHTA and CDR2 FQGNSA. The CDR3 nucleotides are TGTGCCAGCAGCCCCAGACTAGCGGGGCTTAGCACAGATACGCAGTATTTT. It yields the protein CASSPRLAGLSTDTQYF.

This clone was recorded once. J is TRBJ2-2 and V is TRBV1; TRBD1 is the table's D call and was not checked against the DNA. TRBV1 is a pseudogene. The CDR3 consists of 15 residues. The CDR3 DNA is TGCACCAGCAGCCTTCCGACAGGTTTCACCGGGGAGCTGTTTTTT. The encoded protein is CTSSLPTGFTGELFF.

The chain has TRBV11-3 and TRBJ2-7, with 7 bases matching TRBD2. With V trimmed by 3 bases and J by 5 bases, 7 bases remained unmatched. CDR1 and CDR2 from the germline V gene are SGHNT and YENEEA. The CDR3 has 14 amino acids. The CDR3 loop reads CASSLGGSANEQYF. CDR3 nucleotides: TGTGCCAGCAGCTTGGGCGGGAGTGCAAACGAGCAGTACTTC.

This chain links TRBV27 with TRBJ2-7; 9 positions agree with TRBD2. Germline V gene data show CDR1 as MNHEY and CDR2 as SMNVEV (reference sequence). V lost 2 bases, J lost 0 bases, and 8 bases stayed unmatched. The CDR3 length is 17 residues. The CDR3 DNA is TGTGCCAGCAGTTTACTGCGGGAGGGCCGGAGCTCCTACGAGCAGTACTTC. Its protein is CASSLLREGRSSYEQYF.

The chain carries TRBV2 and TRBJ2-7; 9 nucleotides line up with TRBD1. The CDR3 runs to 15 residues. CDR1 and CDR2 (germline): SNHLY, FYNNEI. V was clipped by 5 bases and J by 1 base; unmatched bases: 6. CDR3 nucleotide sequence: TGTGCCAGCAGTTTTCTAGGGACAGGGTCCTACGAGCAGTACTTC. It encodes CASSFLGTGSYEQYF.

This clone was observed a few times. This sequence joins TRBV29-1 and TRBJ2-7, with a weak D call TRBD2 (6 bases). Germline CDR1 is SQVTM and CDR2 is ANQGSEA. CDR3 length: 15 residues. Deletions cut 1 base from V and 2 bases from J, with 15 bases between. DNA for the CDR3: TGCAGCGTTGAAGGTCTGGAGGGGCGACCCTACGAGCAGTACTTC. It codes for CSVEGLEGRPYEQYF.

The rearrangement uses TRBV14 and TRBJ2-7; no reliable D call. With 2 bases removed from V and 2 bases from J, the gap between germline ends came to 4 bases. The CDR3 has 12 residues. The germline V gene encodes CDR1 SGHDN and CDR2 FVKESK. This CDR3 is CASSQLPYEQYF. CDR3 in DNA: TGTGCCAGCAGCCAACTCCCCTACGAGCAGTACTTC.

The chain joins TRBV30 to TRBJ2-7; 12 nucleotides line up with TRBD2. Trimming took 1 base from V and 7 from J; bases not matched to a gene: 5. The CDR3 has 14 residues. CDR1 is GTSNPN and CDR2 is SVGIG in the germline V gene (reference sequence). The CDR3 spells CAWSEGLAGREQYF. The DNA for the CDR3 is TGTGCCTGGAGTGAAGGACTAGCGGGAAGGGAGCAGTACTTC.

V gene TRBV5-1 combines with J gene TRBJ1-6, with D tentatively TRBD1 (6 bases). V lost 2 bases to trimming and J lost 9 bases, with 18 bases between them. The CDR3 totals 16 residues. CDR1 is SGHRS, CDR2 YFSETQ, per germline. The CDR3 spells CASSLGPGQTSSPLHF. For the CDR3, the DNA is TGCGCCAGCAGCTTAGGACCTGGACAGACTTCTTCACCCCTCCACTTT.